These 27 T cell receptor beta chains originate from one sample sequenced in a study of CD8+CD57+ T cells in acquired aplastic anemia. TCR beta VDJ and CDR3 profiles were obtained from a genomic DNA template. TCRdb re-called the reads with MiXCR, one entry per CDR3 protein. Of approximately 260,000 distinct CDR3 sequences in the sample, around 82% are singletons; the top ten hold roughly 42%. Previously, flow cytometry had revealed CD8+CD57+ cell expansion in the patients chosen for sequencing. Sequencing used sorted CD4+, CD8+, or CD8+CD57+ T cells (not recorded which) from PBMCs. The receptors derive from a human donor with aplastic anemia.

The J gene is TRBJ2-3, the V gene TRBV10-3, with 9 bases that match TRBD1. This CDR3 spans 12 amino acids. V trimming: 10 bases; J trimming: 4 bases; junction bases outside the gene matches: 3. Germline loops: CDR1 ENHRY, CDR2 SYGVKD. CDR3 nucleotide sequence: TGTGCCACCGGACAGGGGCCAGATACGCAGTATTTT. Amino acid sequence: CATGQGPDTQYF.

As to this clonotype: A junction boundary mismatches the germline segment, possibly from a read error. CDR3 coding DNA: TGCGCCAGCAGCCAAGCGGGAGGCGGCAATTCACCCCTCCACTTT. Translated, it gives CASSQAGGGNSPLHF. This chain connects TRBV11-1 to TRBJ1-6; no reliable D call. CDR3 length: 15 amino acids. Germline V CDR1 and CDR2: SGHAT, FQDESV (reference sequence). Full variable domain (remainder filled in from reference TRBV11-1 and TRBJ1-6): EAEVAQSPRYKITEKSQAVAFWCDPISGHATLYWYRQILGQGPELLVQFQDESVVDDSQLPKDRFSAERLKGVDSTLKIQPAELGDSAMYLCASSQAGGGNSPLHFGNGTRLTVT.

This clonotype was seen once. The chain couples TRBV7-9 to TRBJ2-1, with a weak D call TRBD2 (6 bases). The CDR3 is made up of 15 amino acids. Trimming cost V 2 bases and J 15 bases, with 23 bases left between them. Germline V gene data show CDR1 as SEHNR and CDR2 as FQNEAQ (reference sequence). The CDR3 reads CASSLLPAGLYFRFF. The CDR3, as DNA: TGTGCCAGCAGCTTATTGCCCGCGGGGCTGTATTTTCGGTTCTTC.

The chain uses TRBV7-2 and TRBJ1-6; D is unresolved. Trimming stripped 3 bases from V and 10 bases from J, with 13 bases between. CDR1 is SGHTA and CDR2 is FQGNSA in the germline V gene. This CDR3 region has 14 residues. The CDR3 DNA follows: TGTGCCAGCAGCTTCGGTCCCCAAGGGTCACCCCTCCACTTT. Protein product: CASSFGPQGSPLHF.

The table lists this clonotype with a few counts. Compared with germline, one end of the junction differs, possibly owing to a read error. This rearrangement joins TRBV5-5 to TRBJ2-7; TRBD1 aligns across 11 bases. This CDR3 region has 13 residues. In germline, CDR1 is SGHKS, CDR2 YYEKEE (reference sequence). Written as DNA, the CDR3 is TGTGCCAGTAGCTGGGACAGGGGGAACGAGCAGTACTTC. It is translated as CASSWDRGNEQYF.

This chain joins TRBV15 and TRBJ2-7; D not resolved. Germline CDR1 reads LNHNV; CDR2 reads YYDKDF (reference sequence). The CDR3 totals 14 residues. Trimming removed 1 base from V and 10 bases from J, with 17 bases in between. CDR3 protein: CATSRGSEEYSQYF. CDR3 DNA sequence: TGTGCCACCAGCAGAGGCAGCGAGGAATACAGCCAGTACTTC. Together with reference TRBV15 and TRBJ2-7, the CDR3 gives the full variable domain: DAMVIQNPRYQVTQFGKPVTLSCSQTLNHNVMYWYQQKSSQAPKLLFHYYDKDFNNEADTPDNFQSRRPNTSFCFLDIRSPGLGDTAMYLCATSRGSEEYSQYFGPGTRLTVT.

CDR3 residues: CASSLVSANEQLFF. Here the CDR3 DNA reads TGTGCCAGCAGCTTAGTTTCTGCTAATGAGCAGTTGTTCTTC. The J gene is TRBJ2-1, the V gene TRBV7-2; D unclear. The CDR3 has 14 residues. The V end was cut by 1 base, the J end by 15 bases, with 19 bases between. Germline values: CDR1 SGHTA, CDR2 FQGNSA.

The V and J genes are TRBV7-2 and TRBJ2-7, with D tentatively TRBD2 (6 bases). Germline-derived CDR1 and CDR2 are SGHTA and FQGNSA. V was clipped by 5 bases and J by 3 bases, with 26 bases between them. CDR3 length: 18 residues. CDR3 nucleotides: TGTGCCAGCAGCGAGGGTAGCGGTGAAGAGCCCCAGTACTACGAGCAGTACGTC. This gives the protein CASSEGSGEEPQYYEQYV.

About this clonotype: A junction end diverges from the germline sequence, so it may reflect a read error. This chain connects TRBV13 to TRBJ2-1, with 10 nucleotides matching TRBD2. The CDR3 contains 15 residues. Germline V gene data show CDR1 as PRHDT and CDR2 as FYEKMQ (reference sequence). The CDR3 here is CASSVGLALGNERFF. The CDR3 DNA reads as TGTGCCAGCAGTGTGGGACTAGCGTTGGGGAATGAGCGGTTCTTC.

Comments on this clonotype: The junction departs from germline at one end; a sequencing error may be responsible. The chain employs TRBV9 and TRBJ2-3; D tentatively reads TRBD1 or TRBD2 (6 bases each). CDR3 length: 15 amino acids. CDR1 and CDR2 (germline): SGDLS, YYNGEE. CDR3 region: CASGVGGHITDIQYF. CDR3 DNA: TGTGCCAGCGGCGTAGGGGGGCACATTACGGATATCCAGTATTTT.

The chain uses TRBV15 and TRBJ2-1; 7 nucleotides match TRBD1. Germline CDR1 is LNHNV and CDR2 is YYDKDF (reference sequence). The CDR3 has 17 residues. V shed 5 bases, J shed 4 bases, and the junction held 14 bases outside the gene matches. In DNA form, the CDR3 reads TGTGCCACCAGCGGAAGAACCACAGGGGTTCGGTACAATGAGCAGTTCTTC. Amino acids: CATSGRTTGVRYNEQFF.

Regarding this clonotype: The conserved final phenylalanine or tryptophan is absent from the CDR3, which likely points to a read error. No DNA is shown, since the ends of the CDR3 on it are uncertain; the CDR3 is the one TCRdb lists. CDR3 sequence: CASSVGAVSDNEL. The rearrangement uses TRBV9 and TRBJ2-1; TRBD2 was called by the table and not checked on the DNA. Ends included, the CDR3 has 13 residues. Germline values: CDR1 SGDLS, CDR2 YYNGEE.

This chain links TRBV7-6 with TRBJ2-6; D is uncertain. Germline V lookup: CDR1 SGHVS, CDR2 FNYEAQ. The CDR3 has 16 amino acids. Trimming removed 3 bases at V and 15 bases at J, with 24 bases between. The CDR3 sequence: CASSLASYNSPHHLTF. CDR3 in DNA: TGTGCCAGCAGCTTGGCGTCCTACAATTCACCCCACCACCTGACTTTC. The whole variable domain, remainder taken from reference TRBV7-6 and TRBJ2-6, is GAGVSQSPRYKVTKRGQDVALRCDPISGHVSLYWYRQALGQGPEFLTYFNYEAQQDKSGLPNDRFSAERPEGSISTLTIQRTEQRDSAMYRCASSLASYNSPHHLTFGAGSRLTVL.

To note about this clonotype: A junction end diverges from the germline sequence, so it may reflect a read error. The V gene is TRBV9, the J gene TRBJ2-3, with D perhaps being TRBD1 or TRBD2 (6 bases each). The CDR3 spans 14 residues. Per germline, CDR1 SGDLS and CDR2 YYNGEE. CDR3 residues: CASSVGGAGVNTDF. CDR3 coding DNA: TGTGCCAGCAGCGTAGGGGGGGCAGGGGTGAACACTGATTTT.

Turning to this clonotype: A read error may produce the germline difference seen at one junction end. The gene calls are TRBV7-9 and TRBJ1-6; the D is unclear. CDR1 is SEHNR, CDR2 FQNEAQ, per germline (reference sequence). The CDR3 totals 14 residues. The CDR3, as DNA: TGTGCCAGCAGCCATCCCTATAGCCACACACCCCGAATGTTT. Amino acids: CASSHPYSHTPRMF.

A note on this clonotype: A much larger clone differs by one base, so this may be a read error. The chain employs TRBV9 and TRBJ2-1; no clear D gene. This CDR3 is built from 16 residues. Trimming shortened V by 0 bases and J by 9 bases, and 19 bases separated the two germline ends. From germline, CDR1 is SGDLS and CDR2 YYNGEE. For the CDR3, the DNA is TGTGCCAGCAGCGTAGGGTCAGATACGCGGAATTTTGAGCAGTTCTTC. Translation gives CASSVGSDTRNFEQFF. The full variable domain, completed using reference TRBV9 and TRBJ2-1, is DSGVTQTPKHLITATGQRVTLRCSPRSGDLSVYWYQQSLDQGLQFLIQYYNGEERAKGNILERFSAQQFPDLHSELNLSSLELGDSALYFCASSVGSDTRNFEQFFGPGTRLTVL.

The rearrangement joins TRBV7-2 to TRBJ1-3; 7 bases are a match to TRBD1. Germline values: CDR1 SGHTA, CDR2 FQGNSA. The CDR3 has 14 residues. With 5 bases clipped from V and 2 bases from J, the junction kept 3 bases outside the gene matches. The CDR3 spells CASSRQGTGNTIYF. Here the CDR3 DNA reads TGTGCCAGCAGCAGACAGGGAACTGGAAACACCATATATTTT.

V usage is TRBV7-2 and J usage is TRBJ2-3; D is perhaps TRBD2 (6 bases). CDR1 is SGHTA and CDR2 is FQGNSA in the germline V gene. The CDR3 is 16 amino acids. V was cut by 1 base and J by 2 bases, with 13 bases left in between. The CDR3 spells CASSLEGGAATDTQYF. As DNA, the CDR3 is TGTGCCAGCAGCTTAGAAGGCGGGGCCGCCACAGATACGCAGTATTTT.

This clonotype was detected many times. The chain employs TRBV5-8 and TRBJ1-5; D gene ambiguous. The CDR3 sequence is 15 residues long. The ends were cut back, 2 bases at V and 4 bases at J, with 13 bases in the middle. CDR1 is SGHTS and CDR2 is YDEGEE in the germline V gene. The CDR3 here is CASSFTSARNQPQHF. In DNA form, the CDR3 reads TGTGCCAGCAGCTTTACTAGCGCCCGAAATCAGCCCCAGCATTTT.

This clonotype was detected once. The V and J genes are TRBV20-1 and TRBJ1-2; 10 nucleotides match TRBD1. This CDR3 region has 17 residues. CDR1 is DFQATT, CDR2 SNEGSKA, per germline (reference sequence). Trimming took 6 bases from V and 3 from J; bases not matched to a gene: 16. CDR3 in DNA: TGCAGTGCGCTACCCCTCAGGGACAGGGGCTTGGACTATGGCTACACCTTC. Translation: CSALPLRDRGLDYGYTF.

As for this clonotype: The final CDR3 position lacks the conserved phenylalanine or tryptophan, pointing to a likely read error. The DNA is omitted, as the CDR3 cannot be located on it reliably, and the CDR3 follows TCRdb's listing. The CDR3 region is CASSERGVDQPQL. The gene calls are TRBV9 and TRBJ2-1; the table's D gene call, TRBD1, was not cross checked with the DNA. Germline values: CDR1 SGDLS, CDR2 YYNGEE. From its first to its last residue, the CDR3 has 13 amino acids.

With regard to this clonotype: Since the CDR3 does not end with the conserved phenylalanine or tryptophan, this likely comes from a read error. The DNA is left out, because the CDR3 cannot be placed on it with certainty; the CDR3 is given as TCRdb lists it. V usage is TRBV9 and J usage is TRBJ2-3; the table assigns TRBD1, which was not confirmed against the DNA. Termini included, the CDR3 measures 13 amino acids. Germline CDR1 reads SGDLS; CDR2 reads YYNGEE. CDR3 loop: CASGDEGTNTSPL.

As for this clonotype: One end of the junction varies from germline; a read error may be responsible. The J gene is TRBJ2-1, the V gene TRBV7-8; no clear D. CDR3 size: 14 residues. Germline-derived CDR1 and CDR2 are SGHVS and FQNEAQ. The CDR3 here is CASRRATSSDTQFF. The CDR3 coding sequence is TGTGCCAGCAGAAGAGCGACATCCTCCGATACGCAGTTTTTC.

The chain couples TRBV15 to TRBJ2-1, with D perhaps TRBD2 (6 bases). V was clipped by 4 bases and J by 1 base, with 14 bases between them. The germline gives CDR1 LNHNV, CDR2 YYDKDF (reference sequence). The CDR3 is 16 amino acids. This chain's CDR3 is CATSTSGTYSYNEQFF. CDR3 nucleotide sequence: TGTGCCACCAGCACATCCGGGACTTATTCCTACAATGAGCAGTTCTTC.

The chain has TRBV5-8 and TRBJ2-3, with D maybe TRBD1 (6 bases). The CDR3 is made up of 15 amino acids. V was trimmed by 3 bases and J by 2 bases, leaving 13 bases between them. Germline lookup yields CDR1 SGHTS and CDR2 YDEGEE. The CDR3 loop is CASSSRDTSTDTQYF. In nucleotides, the CDR3 is TGTGCCAGCAGCTCACGGGACACCTCCACAGATACGCAGTATTTT. The complete variable domain, with remaining parts taken from reference TRBV5-8 and TRBJ2-3, reads EAGVTQSPTHLIKTRGQQATLRCSPISGHTSVYWYQQALGLGLQFLLWYDEGEERNRGNFPPRFSGRQFPNYSSELNVNALELEDSALYLCASSSRDTSTDTQYFGPGTRLTVL.

Turning to this clonotype: Possible read error: a much larger clone is one base away. Because it lacks the conserved phenylalanine or tryptophan at the end, this CDR3 is likely a read error. The limits of the CDR3 on the DNA are not certain, so only TCRdb's listed CDR3 is given. The V call is TRBV7-9, the J call TRBJ2-1; the DNA was not compared with TRBD2, the D call given in the table. The CDR3 is 13 residues long, ends included. Germline V gene lookup returns CDR1 SEHNR and CDR2 FQNEAQ (reference sequence). The CDR3 sequence: CASSYQRSGGSVE.

The chain has TRBV20-1 and TRBJ2-1, with 10 bases aligning to TRBD1. Germline CDR1 and CDR2: DFQATT and SNEGSKA (reference sequence). The CDR3 consists of 15 residues. The ends lost 6 bases at V and 9 bases at J; junction bases unmatched: 14. The DNA for the CDR3 is TGCAGTGCAACCGGGACAGGGGAGTTCCTTAGTGAGCAGTTCTTC. It codes for CSATGTGEFLSEQFF.